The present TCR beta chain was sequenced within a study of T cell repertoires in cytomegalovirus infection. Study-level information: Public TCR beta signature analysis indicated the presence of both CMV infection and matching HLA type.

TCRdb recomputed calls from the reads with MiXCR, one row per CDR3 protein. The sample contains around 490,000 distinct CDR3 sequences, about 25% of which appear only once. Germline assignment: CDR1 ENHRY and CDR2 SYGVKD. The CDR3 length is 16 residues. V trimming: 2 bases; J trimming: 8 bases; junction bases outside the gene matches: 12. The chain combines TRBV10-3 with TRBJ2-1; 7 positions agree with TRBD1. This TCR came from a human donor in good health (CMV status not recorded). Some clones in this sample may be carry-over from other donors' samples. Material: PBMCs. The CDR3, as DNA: TGTGCCATCAGTGAGGGCTGGACAGGACTTTGGGATGAGCAGTTCTTC. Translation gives CAISEGWTGLWDEQFF.